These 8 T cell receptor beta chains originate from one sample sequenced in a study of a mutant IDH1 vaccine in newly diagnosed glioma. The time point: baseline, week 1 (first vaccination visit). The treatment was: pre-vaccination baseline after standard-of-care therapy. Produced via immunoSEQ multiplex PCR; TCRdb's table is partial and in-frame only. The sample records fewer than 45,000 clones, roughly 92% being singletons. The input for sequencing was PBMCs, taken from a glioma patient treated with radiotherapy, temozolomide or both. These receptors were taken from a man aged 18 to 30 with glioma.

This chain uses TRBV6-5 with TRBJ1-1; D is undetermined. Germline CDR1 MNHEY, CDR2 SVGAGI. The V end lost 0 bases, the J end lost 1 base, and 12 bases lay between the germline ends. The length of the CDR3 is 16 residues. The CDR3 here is CASSYSGLRRNTEAFF. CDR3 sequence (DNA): TGTGCCAGCAGTTACTCGGGTTTAAGGAGGAACACTGAAGCTTTCTTT.

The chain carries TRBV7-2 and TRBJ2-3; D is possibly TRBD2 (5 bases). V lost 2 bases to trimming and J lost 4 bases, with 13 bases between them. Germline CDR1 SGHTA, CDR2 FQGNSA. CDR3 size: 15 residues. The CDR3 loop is CASSLSGGRADTQYF. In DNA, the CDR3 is TGTGCCAGCAGCTTAAGCGGAGGAAGGGCAGATACGCAGTATTTT.

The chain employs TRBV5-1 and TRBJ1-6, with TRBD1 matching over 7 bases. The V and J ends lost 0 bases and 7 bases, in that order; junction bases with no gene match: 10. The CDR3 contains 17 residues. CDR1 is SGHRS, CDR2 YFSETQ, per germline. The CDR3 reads CASSLGPRTGGNSPLHF. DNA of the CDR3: TGCGCCAGCAGCTTGGGCCCCCGGACAGGTGGAAATTCACCCCTCCACTTT.

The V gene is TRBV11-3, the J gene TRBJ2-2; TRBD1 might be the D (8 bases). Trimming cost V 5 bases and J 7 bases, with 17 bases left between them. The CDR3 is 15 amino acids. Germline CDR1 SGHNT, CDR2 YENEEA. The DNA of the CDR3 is TGTGCCAGCAGCCCGGGGGGACAGGTGGACGGGGAGCTGTTTTTT. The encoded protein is CASSPGGQVDGELFF.

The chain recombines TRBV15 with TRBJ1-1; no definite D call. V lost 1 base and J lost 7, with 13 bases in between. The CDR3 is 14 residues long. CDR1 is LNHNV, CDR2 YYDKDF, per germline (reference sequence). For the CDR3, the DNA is TGTGCCACCAGCAGAGTTAATGGGGTCGGTGAAGCTTTCTTT. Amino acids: CATSRVNGVGEAFF.

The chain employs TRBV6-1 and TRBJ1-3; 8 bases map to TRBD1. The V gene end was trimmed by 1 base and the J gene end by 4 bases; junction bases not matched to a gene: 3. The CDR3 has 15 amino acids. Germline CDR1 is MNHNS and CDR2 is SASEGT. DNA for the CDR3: TGTGCCAGCAGTGAAGGAACAGGGGGAGGAAACACCATATATTTT. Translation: CASSEGTGGGNTIYF.

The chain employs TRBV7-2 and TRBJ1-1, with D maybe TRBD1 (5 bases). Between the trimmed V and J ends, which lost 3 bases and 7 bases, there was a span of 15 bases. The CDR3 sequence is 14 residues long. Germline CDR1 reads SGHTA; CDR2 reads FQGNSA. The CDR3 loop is CASSFMPGANEAFF. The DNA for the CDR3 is TGTGCCAGCAGCTTTATGCCCGGGGCCAATGAAGCTTTCTTT.

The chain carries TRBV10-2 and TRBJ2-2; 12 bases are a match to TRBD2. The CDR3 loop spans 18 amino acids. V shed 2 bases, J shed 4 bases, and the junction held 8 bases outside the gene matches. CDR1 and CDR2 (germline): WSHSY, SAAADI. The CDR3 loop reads CASSEPSGRAVGTGELFF. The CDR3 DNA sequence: TGCGCCAGCAGTGAGCCTAGCGGGAGGGCCGTCGGCACCGGGGAGCTGTTTTTT.